This T cell receptor (beta chain) was identified in a study of graft-versus-host responses after intestinal transplantation. Points from the study as a whole: In recipient marrow, GvH clones were found, and some appeared first in ileum or blood. Circulating GvH clones peaking coincided with falling HvG clones soon after transplant. Within allografts, high graft-versus-host to host-versus-graft clonal ratios were seen among patients with graft-donor T cell macrochimerism.

The CDR3 covers 15 residues. Germline values: CDR1 SNHLY, CDR2 FYNNEI. Trimming at V came to 6 bases and at J to 6 bases, leaving 7 bases not matched to a gene. Comment on this clone: The antigen remains undetermined.

The data were produced by immunoSEQ multiplex PCR, yet TCRdb's version contains in-frame clones alone and is incomplete. The profile shows about 80,000 clones, approximately 91% of them singletons. Source: unstimulated CD4+ T cells sorted from spleen or lymph node cells, taken before intestinal transplant. This receptor was identified in a human donor who received an intestinal transplant. This rearrangement joins TRBV2 to TRBJ1-5; 11 nucleotides align to TRBD1. The CDR3 bases are TGTGCCAGCAGGGCCGGGACAGGGGGAAGTCAGCCCCAGCATTTT. This codes for CASRAGTGGSQPQHF.